What follows are 17 T cell receptor beta chains derived from one specimen sequenced in a study of T cells in Graves' hyperthyroidism and ophthalmopathy. The source material, RNA transcripts, was used to amplify TCR beta CDR3 regions. HTBI primers were employed in a first-round RT-PCR of the TCR CDR3. TCRdb re-analysed the multiplex PCR reads in MiXCR, keeping a single row per CDR3 protein. Here the sample spans 550,000 to 650,000 distinct CDR3 sequences, around 13% being singletons. The specimen was blood. These receptors were obtained from a woman aged 40 to 49 with Graves' hyperthyroidism.

This clonotype has at least ten counts. The chain is built from TRBV6-1 and TRBJ2-7; maybe TRBD2 (6 bases). Germline assignment: CDR1 MNHNS and CDR2 SASEGT. This CDR3 spans 13 amino acids. Between the trimmed V and J ends, which lost 8 bases and 6 bases, there was a span of 17 bases. The CDR3 DNA reads as TGTGCCAGCGGGGGACTTCTTCTACGCGAGCAGTACTTC. Its protein is CASGGLLLREQYF.

This clonotype was seen many times. CDR3 DNA sequence: TGTGCCAGCAGCGGACAGGGTCTAGGCACAGATACGCAGTATTTT. Protein: CASSGQGLGTDTQYF. The gene calls are TRBV7-6 and TRBJ2-3; 8 positions agree with TRBD1. This CDR3 spans 15 amino acids. Germline assignment: CDR1 SGHVS and CDR2 FNYEAQ. V trimming: 5 bases; J trimming: 1 base; junction bases outside the gene matches: 5. Combining the CDR3 with reference TRBV7-6 and TRBJ2-3 gives the whole variable domain GAGVSQSPRYKVTKRGQDVALRCDPISGHVSLYWYRQALGQGPEFLTYFNYEAQQDKSGLPNDRFSAERPEGSISTLTIQRTEQRDSAMYRCASSGQGLGTDTQYFGPGTRLTVL.

This clonotype was seen many times. The rearrangement joins TRBV11-2 to TRBJ2-7; a weak D match, TRBD1 (5 bases). Germline V gene lookup returns CDR1 SGHAT and CDR2 FQNNGV. The CDR3 is 14 residues long. Trimming took off 8 bases at V and 3 bases at J, with 17 bases between the two ends. The CDR3 nucleotides are TGTGCCAGCGGCTCTGGTCCTAGGGGCTACGAGCAGTACTTC. Its protein is CASGSGPRGYEQYF.

Concerning this clonotype: It may be a read error: a sequence one base away is much more abundant. The chain employs TRBV18 and TRBJ2-7, with D tentatively TRBD1 (6 bases). Trimming cost V 6 bases and J 3 bases, with 15 bases left between them. The germline V gene has CDR1 KGHSH and CDR2 LQKENI. The CDR3 contains 14 residues. The CDR3 DNA follows: TGTGCCAGCTCCCCCCAGGGGACCGTCTACGAGCAGTACTTC. Amino acids: CASSPQGTVYEQYF.

This clonotype has more than one count but fewer than ten. The chain employs TRBV28 and TRBJ1-5; 9 nucleotides agree with TRBD1. In germline, CDR1 is MDHEN, CDR2 SYDVKM. There are 16 residues in the CDR3. Germline trimming cut 4 bases from V and 6 bases from J; bases unmatched to any gene: 10. The chain's CDR3 is CASSSGTGYRGQPQHF. The CDR3 DNA follows: TGTGCCAGCAGTTCCGGGACAGGGTACCGTGGTCAGCCCCAGCATTTT. Filled out from reference TRBV28 and TRBJ1-5, the complete variable domain reads DVKVTQSSRYLVKRTGEKVFLECVQDMDHENMFWYRQDPGLGLRLIYFSYDVKMKEKGDIPEGYSVSREKKERFSLILESASTNQTSMYLCASSSGTGYRGQPQHFGDGTRLSIL.

This clonotype was recorded at least ten times. The V call is TRBV6-1, the J call TRBJ2-7, with D possibly being TRBD1 (6 bases). Looked up from germline, CDR1 is MNHNS and CDR2 is SASEGT. V shed 6 bases and J shed 6 bases, with 18 bases lying between them. The CDR3 spans 14 residues. The CDR3 DNA reads TGTGCCAGCAGCCAAACAGGGTGGAACGGCGAGCAGTACTTC. Encoded protein: CASSQTGWNGEQYF.

This clonotype occurred many times. V gene TRBV20-1 combines with J gene TRBJ2-1; 7 nucleotides match TRBD2. This CDR3 has 13 residues. Germline V gene data show CDR1 as DFQATT and CDR2 as SNEGSKA (reference sequence). V lost 3 bases, J lost 14 bases, and 13 bases stayed unmatched. CDR3 DNA sequence: TGCAGTGCTAGTGGGGGGGAGCGGGTGAAGGAGTTCTTC. Translation gives CSASGGERVKEFF.

This clonotype was seen ten or more times. The V gene is TRBV14, the J gene TRBJ2-3, with D hard to call. There are 12 residues in the CDR3. Between the trimmed V and J ends, which lost 3 bases and 6 bases, there was a span of 7 bases. Germline lookup yields CDR1 SGHDN and CDR2 FVKESK. CDR3 region: CASSHGMDTQYF. In nucleotides, the CDR3 is TGTGCCAGCAGCCATGGCATGGATACGCAGTATTTT. The whole variable domain, remainder taken from reference TRBV14 and TRBJ2-3, is EAGVTQFPSHSVIEKGQTVTLRCDPISGHDNLYWYRRVMGKEIKFLLHFVKESKQDESGMPNNRFLAERTGGTYSTLKVQPAELEDSGVYFCASSHGMDTQYFGPGTRLTVL.

This clonotype was counted at least ten times. CDR3 bases: TGTGCCAGCAGTTTTGTCCGTCCCTCTGGGGCCAACGTCCTGACTTTC. It codes for CASSFVRPSGANVLTF. J is TRBJ2-6 and V is TRBV28, with D hard to call. Trimming took 3 bases from V and 0 from J, leaving 9 bases between them. CDR1 and CDR2 from the germline V gene are MDHEN and SYDVKM. The CDR3 spans 16 residues.

The chain combines TRBV30 with TRBJ2-1, with TRBD2 identical over 8 bases. The trim removed 3 bases at V and 7 bases at J, leaving 5 bases unmatched. The germline V gene encodes CDR1 GTSNPN and CDR2 SVGIG (reference sequence). CDR3 length: 13 residues. The CDR3 loop reads CAWRRREVNEQFF. CDR3 in DNA: TGTGCCTGGAGGAGGCGGGAGGTAAATGAGCAGTTCTTC.

The V call is TRBV13, the J call TRBJ2-4; 11 nucleotides align to TRBD2. Trimming took 8 bases from V and 6 from J; bases not matched to a gene: 0. This CDR3 comprises 12 residues. Germline loops: CDR1 PRHDT, CDR2 FYEKMQ (reference sequence). The CDR3 DNA is TGTGCCAGCGGGACTAGCGGAAACATTCAGTACTTC. It codes for CASGTSGNIQYF.

This clonotype was counted at least ten times. The chain has TRBV18 and TRBJ2-7, with D perhaps matching TRBD1 (6 bases). The CDR3 consists of 13 residues. The germline CDR1 and CDR2 sequences are KGHSH and LQKENI. V shed 3 bases and J shed 8 bases, with 14 bases lying between them. CDR3: CASSPPDSSQQYF. CDR3 sequence (DNA): TGTGCCAGCTCACCTCCGGACAGTTCCCAGCAGTACTTC.

The rearrangement links TRBV28 to TRBJ1-1; no clear D gene. Germline CDR1 and CDR2: MDHEN and SYDVKM. This CDR3 is built from 13 residues. Trimming took 7 bases from V and 8 from J, leaving 17 bases between them. In DNA, the CDR3 is TGTGCCAGCATAGGCACCCAAAAAATGGAAGCTTTCTTT. The encoded protein is CASIGTQKMEAFF. The entire variable domain, with the rest obtained from reference TRBV28 and TRBJ1-1, is as follows: DVKVTQSSRYLVKRTGEKVFLECVQDMDHENMFWYRQDPGLGLRLIYFSYDVKMKEKGDIPEGYSVSREKKERFSLILESASTNQTSMYLCASIGTQKMEAFFGQGTRLTVV.

This clonotype appeared a few times. The V gene is TRBV7-9, the J gene TRBJ1-3; D is uncertain. Trimming left V 10 bases short and J 2 bases short, with 9 bases between. Germline CDR1 SEHNR, CDR2 FQNEAQ (reference sequence). The CDR3 loop spans 12 amino acids. CDR3 region: CAITMAGNTIYF. The CDR3 DNA reads as TGTGCCATCACCATGGCTGGAAACACCATATATTTT. The variable domain in full, completed from reference TRBV7-9 and TRBJ1-3, reads DTGVSQNPRHKITKRGQNVTFRCDPISEHNRLYWYRQTLGQGPEFLTYFQNEAQLEKSRLLSDRFSAERPKGSFSTLEIQRTEQGDSAMYLCAITMAGNTIYFGEGSWLTVV.

The table lists this clonotype with a few counts. J is TRBJ2-7 and V is TRBV7-3, with TRBD1 matching 10 bases. The CDR3 consists of 14 residues. The germline V gene encodes CDR1 SGHTA and CDR2 FQGTGA. J lost 6 bases, V lost 4 bases, and 6 bases had no gene match. The CDR3 DNA follows: TGTGCCAGCAGCTCATCCGGGACAGGGGTCGAGCAGTACTTC. This codes for CASSSSGTGVEQYF. Together with reference TRBV7-3 and TRBJ2-7, the CDR3 gives the full variable domain: GAGVSQTPSNKVTEKGKYVELRCDPISGHTALYWYRQSLGQGPEFLIYFQGTGAADDSGLPNDRFFAVRPEGSVSTLKIQRTERGDSAVYLCASSSSGTGVEQYFGPGTRLTVT.

There are a few counts of this clonotype. The J gene is TRBJ1-6, the V gene TRBV29-1; 7 nucleotides align to TRBD1. Trimming cost V 2 bases and J 10 bases; bases outside gene matches: 17. Germline lookup yields CDR1 SQVTM and CDR2 ANQGSEA. The CDR3 extends over 17 amino acids. Here the CDR3 DNA reads TGCAGCGTTGAAAAATTGGGAAACAGACAGGGTGGGTCACCCCTCCACTTT. Protein product: CSVEKLGNRQGGSPLHF.

This clonotype has ten or more counts. The V and J genes are TRBV2 and TRBJ2-7, with D tentatively TRBD1 (6 bases). Germline V gene lookup returns CDR1 SNHLY and CDR2 FYNNEI. Trimming took off 3 bases at V and 1 base at J, with 13 bases between the two ends. The CDR3 consists of 15 residues. Written as DNA, the CDR3 is TGTGCCAGCAGTGATGGTATCCAGGGGTCCTACGAGCAGTACTTC. This sequence encodes CASSDGIQGSYEQYF.